The clone carrying this T cell receptor beta chain was counted once. Each donor was a healthy Caucasian. The sample comes from a study of identical twins. cDNA carried unique molecular identifiers, and a universal primer site was added by template switching. MiXCR, applied by TCRdb to the 5' RACE reads, yields one record per CDR3 protein. This table holds more than 600,000 distinct CDR3 sequences, 18% found once. V lost 5 bases to trimming and J lost 11 bases; unmatched junction nucleotides: 4. CDR1 KGHSH and CDR2 LQKENI come from the germline V gene. The CDR3 has 13 residues. The sample was also linked to a second study, of T cells expressing NK-cell markers. As that report states: NKG2C+ dominant clonotype frequencies in five or six donors were about 1.0-7.0% of CD8+ T cells.

The source of this sequence is a woman aged 18-30 years in good health. The sequencing input was PBMCs. The J gene is TRBJ2-1, the V gene TRBV18, with TRBD2 matching 12 bases. The DNA for the CDR3 is TGTGCCAGCTCAAGTACTAGCGGGGGGAAGCAGTTCTTC. It specifies CASSSTSGGKQFF.